This TCR beta chain came from a study of T cell repertoires in cytomegalovirus infection. The CDR3 sequence is 13 residues long. CDR1 is MDHEN and CDR2 is SYDVKM in the germline V gene. Trimming left V 6 bases short and J 5 bases short, with 13 bases between. Turning to this clonotype: Its antigen remains unknown.

TCRdb recomputed calls from the reads with MiXCR, one row per CDR3 protein. In the table there are under 150,000 distinct CDR3 sequences, around 30% of which are singletons. V and J are TRBV28 and TRBJ2-5; D possibly corresponds to TRBD1 (6 bases). The material was CD8+ T cells from cultured PBMCs, obtained from culture after CMV antigen stimulation. This clonotype was obtained from a human donor in good health (CMV status not recorded). Some clones in this sample may be carry-over from other donors' samples. CDR3: CASRFRGGETQYF. The CDR3 nucleotides are TGTGCCAGCAGGTTCAGGGGTGGGGAGACCCAGTACTTC.